The source of this TCR beta chain is a study of blood T cells in healthy people across ages. Overall study: About one barcoded beta molecule per two T cells came from capture by template switching.

The authors extracted at least 5.5 micrograms of total RNA per sample. The second PCR ran about 7 to 12 cycles with a sample-barcoded 5' primer and J-beta primers. TCRdb reprocessed the 5' RACE reads via MiXCR and lists one record per CDR3 protein. This sample carries some 700,000 distinct CDR3 sequences, roughly 43% of them seen once, and the ten largest clones take 20% to 25%. The receptor was isolated from a woman aged 55-69 years in good health. The sample comprised blood.

In nucleotides, the CDR3 is TGTGCCAGCTCACCGAGACAGGGGGCTGGAAACACCATATATTTT. Protein: CASSPRQGAGNTIYF. This chain uses TRBV18 with TRBJ1-3, with 9 bases matching TRBD1. CDR1 is KGHSH, CDR2 LQKENI, per germline. J gave up 2 bases and V 3 bases, and 2 bases lay outside the gene matches. The CDR3 has 15 residues.